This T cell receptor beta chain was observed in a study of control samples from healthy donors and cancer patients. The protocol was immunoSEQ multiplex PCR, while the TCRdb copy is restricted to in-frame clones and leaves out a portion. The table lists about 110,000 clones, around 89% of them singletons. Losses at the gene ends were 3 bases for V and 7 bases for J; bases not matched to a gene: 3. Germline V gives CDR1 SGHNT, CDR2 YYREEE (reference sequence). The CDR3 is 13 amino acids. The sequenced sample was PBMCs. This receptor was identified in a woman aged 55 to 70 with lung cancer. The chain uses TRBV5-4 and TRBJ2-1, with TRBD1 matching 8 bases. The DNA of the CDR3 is TGTGCCAGCAGCTGGACAGGGAGGAATGAGCAGTTCTTC. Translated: CASSWTGRNEQFF.